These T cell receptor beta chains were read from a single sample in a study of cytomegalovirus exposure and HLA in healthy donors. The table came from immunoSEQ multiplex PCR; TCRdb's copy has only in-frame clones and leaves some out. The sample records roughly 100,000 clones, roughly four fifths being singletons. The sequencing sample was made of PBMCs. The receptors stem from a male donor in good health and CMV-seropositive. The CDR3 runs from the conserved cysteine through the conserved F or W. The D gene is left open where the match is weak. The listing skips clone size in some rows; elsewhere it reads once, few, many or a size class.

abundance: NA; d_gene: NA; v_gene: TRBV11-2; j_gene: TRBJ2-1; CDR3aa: CASSLQLISYNEQFF; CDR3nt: TGTGCCAGCAGCTTACAACTGATCTCCTACAATGAGCAGTTCTTC
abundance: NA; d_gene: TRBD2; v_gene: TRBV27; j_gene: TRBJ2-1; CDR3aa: CASSSSGRTYNEQFF; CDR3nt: TGTGCCAGCAGTTCGAGCGGGAGAACCTACAATGAGCAGTTCTTC
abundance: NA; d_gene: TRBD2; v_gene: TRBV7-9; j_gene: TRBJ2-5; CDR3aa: CASSPPGLAGGLETQYF; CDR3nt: TGTGCCAGCAGCCCTCCGGGACTAGCGGGAGGGCTGGAGACCCAGTACTTC
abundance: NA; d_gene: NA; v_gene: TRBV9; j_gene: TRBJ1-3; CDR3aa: CASSVSGGQGNTIYF; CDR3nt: TGTGCCAGCAGCGTAAGCGGGGGGCAAGGAAACACCATATATTTT
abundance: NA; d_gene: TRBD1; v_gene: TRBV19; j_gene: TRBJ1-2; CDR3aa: CASSIPGTGVPNYGYTF; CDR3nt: TGTGCCAGTAGTATTCCCGGGACAGGGGTTCCTAACTATGGCTACACCTTC
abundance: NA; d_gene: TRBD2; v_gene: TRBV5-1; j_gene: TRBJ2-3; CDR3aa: CASSPESAGGTDTQYF; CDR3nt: TGCGCCAGCAGTCCGGAGTCAGCGGGAGGTACAGATACGCAGTATTTT
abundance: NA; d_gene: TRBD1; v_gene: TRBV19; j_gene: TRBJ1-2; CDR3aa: CATRGQGLDGYTF; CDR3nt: TGTGCCACCCGAGGACAGGGTTTAGATGGCTACACCTTC
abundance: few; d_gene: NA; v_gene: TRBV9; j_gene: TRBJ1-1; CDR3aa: CASSAPGQNAEAFF; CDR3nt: TGTGCCAGCAGCGCCCCGGGACAAAACGCTGAAGCTTTCTTT
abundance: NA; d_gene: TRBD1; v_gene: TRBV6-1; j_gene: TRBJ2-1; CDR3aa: CASSEERWQGVYNEQFF; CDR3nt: TGTGCCAGCAGTGAAGAAAGGTGGCAGGGGGTCTACAATGAGCAGTTCTTC
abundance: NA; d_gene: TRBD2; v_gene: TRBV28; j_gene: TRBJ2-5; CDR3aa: CASRPPSGIETQYF; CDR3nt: TGTGCCAGCAGGCCTCCGAGCGGGATAGAGACCCAGTACTTC
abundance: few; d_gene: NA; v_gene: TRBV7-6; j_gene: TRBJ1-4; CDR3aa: CASSLFQGNEKLFF; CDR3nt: TGTGCCAGCAGCTTATTCCAGGGTAATGAAAAACTGTTTTTT
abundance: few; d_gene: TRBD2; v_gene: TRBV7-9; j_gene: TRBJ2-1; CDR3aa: CASSLSAGGGLRVQFF; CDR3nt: TGTGCCAGCAGCTTGTCAGCGGGAGGGGGACTAAGAGTGCAGTTCTTC
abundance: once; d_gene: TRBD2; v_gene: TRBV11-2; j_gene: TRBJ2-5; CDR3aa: CASSLGGVSGRGETQYF; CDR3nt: TGTGCCAGCAGCTTAGGGGGGGTGAGCGGGAGGGGAGAGACCCAGTACTTC
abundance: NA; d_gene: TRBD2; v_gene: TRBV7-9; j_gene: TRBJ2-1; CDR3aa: CASSASGGHNEQFF; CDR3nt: TGTGCCAGCAGCGCTAGCGGGGGCCACAATGAGCAGTTCTTC
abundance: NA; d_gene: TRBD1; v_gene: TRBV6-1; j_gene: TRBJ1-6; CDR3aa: CASTEYRDRAFSPLHF; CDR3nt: TGTGCCAGCACTGAATACCGGGACAGGGCGTTTTCACCCCTCCACTTT
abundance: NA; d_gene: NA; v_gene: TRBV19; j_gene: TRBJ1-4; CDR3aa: CASSTLRQTNREKLFF; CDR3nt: TGTGCCAGTAGTACCCTTCGACAGACGAATCGAGAAAAACTGTTTTTT
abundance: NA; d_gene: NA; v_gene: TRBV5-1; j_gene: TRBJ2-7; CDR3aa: CASSIGLGGYEQYF; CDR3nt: TGCGCCAGCAGCATAGGCTTGGGGGGCTACGAGCAGTACTTC
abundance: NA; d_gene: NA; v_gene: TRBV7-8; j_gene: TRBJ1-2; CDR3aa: CASSLAGGSYGYTF; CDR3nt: TGTGCCAGCAGCTTAGCTGGGGGCAGCTATGGCTACACCTTC
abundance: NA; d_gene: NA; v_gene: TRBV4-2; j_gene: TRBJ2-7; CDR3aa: CASSHGTPNYEQYF; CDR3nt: TGTGCCAGCAGCCACGGGACTCCTAACTACGAGCAGTACTTC
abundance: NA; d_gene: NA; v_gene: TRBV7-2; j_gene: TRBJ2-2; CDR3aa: CASSPGHLNTGELFF; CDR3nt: TGTGCCAGCAGCCCGGGACACTTGAACACCGGGGAGCTGTTTTTT
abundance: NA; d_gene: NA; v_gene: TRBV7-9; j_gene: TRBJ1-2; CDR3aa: CASSLGQGSTYGYTF; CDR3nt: TGTGCCAGCAGCTTAGGTCAGGGCAGTACCTATGGCTACACCTTC
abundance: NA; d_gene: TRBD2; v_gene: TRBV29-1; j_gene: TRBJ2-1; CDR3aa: CSVRTSGTNNEQFF; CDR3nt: TGCAGCGTGCGCACTAGCGGGACAAACAATGAGCAGTTCTTC
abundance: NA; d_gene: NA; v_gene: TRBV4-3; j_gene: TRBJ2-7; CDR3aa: CASSQDAGFRLYF; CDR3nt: TGCGCCAGCAGCCAAGATGCGGGTTTTAGACTGTACTTC
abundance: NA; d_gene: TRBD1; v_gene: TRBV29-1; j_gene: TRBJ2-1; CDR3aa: CSVRGQGWNEQFF; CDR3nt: TGCAGCGTCCGGGGACAGGGGTGGAATGAGCAGTTCTTC
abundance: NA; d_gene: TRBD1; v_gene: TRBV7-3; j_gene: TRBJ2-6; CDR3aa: CASSLTGTGGAGANVLTF; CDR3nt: TGTGCCAGCAGCTTAACCGGGACAGGGGGCGCTGGGGCCAACGTCCTGACTTTC
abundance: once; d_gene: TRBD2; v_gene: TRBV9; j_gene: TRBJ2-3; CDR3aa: CASSVATVREQGTQYF; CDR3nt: TGTGCCAGCAGCGTAGCTACGGTGCGGGAGCAAGGGACGCAGTATTTT
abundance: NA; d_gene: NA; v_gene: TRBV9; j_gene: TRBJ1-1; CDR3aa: CASSVSPGSDDLATEAFF; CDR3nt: TGTGCCAGCAGCGTTTCGCCGGGGTCGGATGATTTGGCCACTGAAGCTTTCTTT
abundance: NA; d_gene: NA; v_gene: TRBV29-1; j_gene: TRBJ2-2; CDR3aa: CSVAQGQNTGELFF; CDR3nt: TGCAGCGTTGCGCAGGGACAGAACACCGGGGAGCTGTTTTTT
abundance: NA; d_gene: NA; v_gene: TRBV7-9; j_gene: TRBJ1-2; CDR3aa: CASSLLWRVGSDGYTF; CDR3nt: TGTGCCAGCAGCTTATTGTGGAGGGTGGGCAGTGATGGCTACACCTTC
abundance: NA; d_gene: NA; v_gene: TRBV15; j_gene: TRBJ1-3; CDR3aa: CATQTGPGNTIYF; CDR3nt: TGTGCCACCCAGACAGGCCCTGGAAACACCATATATTTT
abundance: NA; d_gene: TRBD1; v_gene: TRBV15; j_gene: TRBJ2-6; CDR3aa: CATSRLSGTGAVGANVLTF; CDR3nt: TGTGCCACCAGCAGATTATCCGGGACAGGGGCGGTAGGGGCCAACGTCCTGACTTTC
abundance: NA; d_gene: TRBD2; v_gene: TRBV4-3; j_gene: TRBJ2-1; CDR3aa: CASSRHVLTSGRINEQFF; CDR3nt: TGCGCCAGCAGCCGCCACGTACTCACTAGCGGGAGGATCAATGAGCAGTTCTTC
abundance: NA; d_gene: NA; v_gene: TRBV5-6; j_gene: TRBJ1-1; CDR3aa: CASTPMGRTEAFF; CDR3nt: TGTGCCAGCACCCCCATGGGCCGCACTGAAGCTTTCTTT
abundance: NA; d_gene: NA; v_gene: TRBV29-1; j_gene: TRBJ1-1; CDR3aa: CSVLTDMNTEAFF; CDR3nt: TGCAGCGTGTTGACAGATATGAACACTGAAGCTTTCTTT
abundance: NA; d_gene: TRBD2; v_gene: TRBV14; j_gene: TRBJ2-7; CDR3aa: CASSRGLAGVYEQYF; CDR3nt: TGTGCCAGCAGTCGAGGACTAGCGGGAGTCTACGAGCAGTACTTC
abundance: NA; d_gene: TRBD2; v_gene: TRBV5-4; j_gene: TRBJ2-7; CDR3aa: CASSKPGLAGGLVDEQYF; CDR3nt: TGTGCCAGCAGCAAACCGGGACTAGCGGGAGGGTTAGTCGACGAGCAGTACTTC
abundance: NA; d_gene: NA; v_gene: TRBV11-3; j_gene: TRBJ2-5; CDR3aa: CASSSRTAPETQYF; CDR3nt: TGTGCCAGCAGCTCCCGGACAGCGCCTGAGACCCAGTACTTC
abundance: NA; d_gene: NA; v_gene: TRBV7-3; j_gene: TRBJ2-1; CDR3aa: CASSMVGAREQFF; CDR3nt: TGTGCCAGCAGTATGGTGGGAGCTCGGGAGCAGTTCTTC
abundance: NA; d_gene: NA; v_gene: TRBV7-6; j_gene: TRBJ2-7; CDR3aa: CASSLDTSYEQYF; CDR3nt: TGTGCCAGCAGCTTGGACACCTCCTACGAGCAGTACTTC
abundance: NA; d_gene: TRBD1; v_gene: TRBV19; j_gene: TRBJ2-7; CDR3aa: CASSTGTGGSEQYF; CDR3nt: TGTGCCAGTAGTACAGGGACAGGGGGCAGCGAGCAGTACTTC
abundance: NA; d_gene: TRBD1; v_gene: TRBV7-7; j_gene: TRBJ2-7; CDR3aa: CASSLTRQGAQEQYF; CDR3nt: TGTGCCAGCAGCTTAACAAGGCAGGGGGCTCAAGAGCAGTACTTC
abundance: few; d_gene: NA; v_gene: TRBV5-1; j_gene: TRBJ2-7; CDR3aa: CASSYESGRSYEQYF; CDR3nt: TGCGCCAGCAGCTATGAAAGCGGACGATCCTACGAGCAGTACTTC
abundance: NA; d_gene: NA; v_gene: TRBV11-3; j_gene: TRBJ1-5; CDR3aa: CEVAGRNDSNQPQHF; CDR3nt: TGCGAGGTCGCGGGTCGGAATGATAGCAATCAGCCCCAGCATTTT
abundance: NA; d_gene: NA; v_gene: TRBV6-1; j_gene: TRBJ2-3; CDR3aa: CASSEQGGTQYF; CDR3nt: TGTGCCAGCAGTGAACAGGGGGGTACGCAGTATTTT
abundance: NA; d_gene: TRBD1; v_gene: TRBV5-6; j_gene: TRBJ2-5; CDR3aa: CASSADRGATETQYF; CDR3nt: TGTGCCAGCAGCGCGGACAGGGGTGCAACGGAGACCCAGTACTTC
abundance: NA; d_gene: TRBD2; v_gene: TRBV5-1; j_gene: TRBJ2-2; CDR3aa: CASSLLAGNTGELFF; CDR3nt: TGCGCCAGCAGCTTACTAGCGGGGAACACCGGGGAGCTGTTTTTT
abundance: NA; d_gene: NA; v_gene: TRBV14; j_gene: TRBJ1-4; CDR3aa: CASSQDRLGFNEKLFF; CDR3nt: TGTGCCAGCAGCCAAGATCGGTTGGGCTTTAATGAAAAACTGTTTTTT
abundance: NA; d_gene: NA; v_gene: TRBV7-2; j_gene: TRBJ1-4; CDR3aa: CASSLMADEKLFF; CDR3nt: TGTGCCAGCAGCTTAATGGCCGATGAAAAACTGTTTTTT
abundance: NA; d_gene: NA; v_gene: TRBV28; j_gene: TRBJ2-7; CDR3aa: CASSSYGRNYEQYF; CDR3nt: TGTGCCAGCAGTTCCTACGGCAGGAATTACGAGCAGTACTTC
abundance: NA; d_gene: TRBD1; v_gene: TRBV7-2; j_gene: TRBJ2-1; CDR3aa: CASSLSGTGFENEQFF; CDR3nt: TGTGCCAGCAGCTTATCCGGGACAGGGTTTGAGAATGAGCAGTTCTTC